This T cell receptor beta chain was identified in a study of blood T cell repertoires in COVID-19 (dated by TCRdb to the early 2020s). With respect to the entire study: The collaborator samples originated in the United States, Italy and Spain and spanned the acute and convalescent phases of COVID-19. The material from the prospective study consisted of cDNA or gDNA derived from T cells, B-cell-depleted T cells, or PBMCs. Subjects who had been exposed to COVID-19, were actively infected with it, or had recovered from it provided the deeply sampled blood TCRbeta repertoires that made up the dataset. The repertoires were released in a freely available public database intended as a resource for research on the immune response to SARS-CoV-2. The samples were drawn from two sources: the first 160 participants of the ongoing ImmuneRACE study, and 950 to 1,500 subjects contributed by 6 global collaborators. A de-identified subject ID, COVID-19 status, age in years and sex were almost always included in the sample metadata. HLA class I and class II types, where available, came from metadata supplied by the sample provider rather than from assay-based typing. Here is what the overall study found, with its caveats: The amount of clinical and demographic metadata varied by source and participant and was provided uncurated.

As concerns this clone: What this receptor recognizes is not known. No much larger clone is present one base from it, and per-base qualities are unavailable.

TCRbeta CDR3 regions were amplified from genomic DNA by means of the immunoSEQ Assay, a bias-controlled multiplex PCR. The paper's processing steps were these. The number of nucleated cells in each sample was estimated from the amplification of reference gene primers within the assay. To quantify the absolute abundance of each unique TCRbeta CDR3 rearrangement, sequence reads were collapsed and filtered. Productive Simpson clonality was computed per sample as the square root of Simpson's diversity index over productive rearrangements. TCRdb holds this immuneACCESS table with in-frame rearrangements only. Some clones are missing; in checked studies, unresolved V genes explain under half, and the rest has no known cause. Clonal size and the V and J genes are those of that table, whereas D and trimming came from the DNA. Recorded for this sample are 250,000 to 300,000 clones; about 90% of them occurred a single time. The ten top clones hold 11% of the sample.

The germline V gene provides CDR1 SNHLY and CDR2 FYNNEI. Including cysteine and phenylalanine, the CDR3 has 12 amino acids. This entry keeps only the CDR3 DNA: 36 bases, framed from base 1. V lost 9 bases and J lost 4 bases; the stretch between them is 9 bases long. One collaborating source in Seattle enrolled patients during active infection and followed them longitudinally through the course of disease. Collaborating institutions collected whole blood in K2EDTA tubes following their own protocols. Collaborator samples were shipped for TCRbeta analysis as frozen whole blood, isolated PBMCs, or DNA extracted from either sample type.

Sequencing was done on a sample of peripheral blood. The TCR was taken from a woman aged 30 to 39 with COVID-19, enrolled during active disease. Here the chain combines TRBV2 and TRBJ1-4; the D gene is possibly TRBD1, with 5 bases matching. The nucleotides read TGTGCCAGTACGCAGGGTAATGAAAAACTGTTTTTT. It translates to CASTQGNEKLFF.